The source of this T cell receptor (beta chain) is a study of cytomegalovirus exposure and HLA in healthy donors. Vbeta (60) and Jbeta (13) primers were used in the PCR. This table comes from immunoSEQ multiplex PCR, and its TCRdb copy is limited to in-frame clones, with some not included. The table has 160,000 or so clones, about 78% seen once. From germline, CDR1 is GTSNPN and CDR2 SVGIG (reference sequence). CDR3 length: 13 amino acids. With V trimmed by 3 bases and J by 5 bases, 6 bases remained unmatched. The genes are TRBV30 and TRBJ1-1; 7 bases align to TRBD1. This receptor was identified in a man aged 40-49 years in good health and CMV-seronegative. The sequencing sample was made of PBMCs. The CDR3 DNA reads TGTGCCTGGAGCCTGGACAGGATGACTGAAGCTTTCTTT. This translates into CAWSLDRMTEAFF. Full variable domain (rest looked up from reference TRBV30 and TRBJ1-1): SQTIHQWPATLVQPVGSPLSLECTVEGTSNPNLYWYRQAAGRGLQLLFYSVGIGQISSEVPQNLSASRPQDRQFILSSKKLLLSDSGFYLCAWSLDRMTEAFFGQGTRLTVV.